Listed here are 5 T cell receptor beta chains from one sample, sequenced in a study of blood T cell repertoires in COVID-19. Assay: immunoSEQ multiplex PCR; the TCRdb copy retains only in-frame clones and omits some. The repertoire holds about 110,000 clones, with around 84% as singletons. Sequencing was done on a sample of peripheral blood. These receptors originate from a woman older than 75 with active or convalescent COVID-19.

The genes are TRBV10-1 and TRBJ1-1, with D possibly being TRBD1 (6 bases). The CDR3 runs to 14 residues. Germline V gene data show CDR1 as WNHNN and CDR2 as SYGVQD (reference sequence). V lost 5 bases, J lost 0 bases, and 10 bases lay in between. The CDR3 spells CASSPGQLNTEAFF. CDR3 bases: TGCGCCAGCAGTCCTGGACAGCTGAACACTGAAGCTTTCTTT.

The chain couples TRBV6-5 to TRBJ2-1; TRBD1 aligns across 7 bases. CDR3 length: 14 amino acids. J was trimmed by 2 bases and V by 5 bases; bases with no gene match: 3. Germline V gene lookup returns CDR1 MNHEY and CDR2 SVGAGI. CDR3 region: CASSRDSTYNEQFF. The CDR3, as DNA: TGTGCCAGCAGTCGGGACAGTACCTACAATGAGCAGTTCTTC.

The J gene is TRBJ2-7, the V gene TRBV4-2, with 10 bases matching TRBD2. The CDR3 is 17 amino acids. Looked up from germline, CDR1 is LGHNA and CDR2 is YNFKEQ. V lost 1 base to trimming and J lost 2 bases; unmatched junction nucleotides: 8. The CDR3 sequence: CASSQASGSFRTYEQYF. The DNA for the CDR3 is TGTGCCAGCAGCCAAGCTAGCGGGAGTTTCCGAACCTACGAGCAGTACTTC.

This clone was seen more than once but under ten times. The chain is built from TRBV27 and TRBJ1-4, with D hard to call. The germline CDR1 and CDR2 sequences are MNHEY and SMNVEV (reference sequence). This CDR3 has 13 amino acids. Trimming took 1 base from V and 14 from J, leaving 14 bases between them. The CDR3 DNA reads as TGTGCCAGCAGTTTATATTCGGAGGGCACTCTGTTTTTT. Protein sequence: CASSLYSEGTLFF.

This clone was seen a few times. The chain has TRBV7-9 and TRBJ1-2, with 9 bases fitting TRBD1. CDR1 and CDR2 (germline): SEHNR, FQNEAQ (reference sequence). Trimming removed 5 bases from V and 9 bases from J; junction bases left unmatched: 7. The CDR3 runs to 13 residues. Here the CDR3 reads CASSEGQGIRYTF. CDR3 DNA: TGTGCCAGCAGCGAGGGACAGGGAATCCGCTACACCTTC.